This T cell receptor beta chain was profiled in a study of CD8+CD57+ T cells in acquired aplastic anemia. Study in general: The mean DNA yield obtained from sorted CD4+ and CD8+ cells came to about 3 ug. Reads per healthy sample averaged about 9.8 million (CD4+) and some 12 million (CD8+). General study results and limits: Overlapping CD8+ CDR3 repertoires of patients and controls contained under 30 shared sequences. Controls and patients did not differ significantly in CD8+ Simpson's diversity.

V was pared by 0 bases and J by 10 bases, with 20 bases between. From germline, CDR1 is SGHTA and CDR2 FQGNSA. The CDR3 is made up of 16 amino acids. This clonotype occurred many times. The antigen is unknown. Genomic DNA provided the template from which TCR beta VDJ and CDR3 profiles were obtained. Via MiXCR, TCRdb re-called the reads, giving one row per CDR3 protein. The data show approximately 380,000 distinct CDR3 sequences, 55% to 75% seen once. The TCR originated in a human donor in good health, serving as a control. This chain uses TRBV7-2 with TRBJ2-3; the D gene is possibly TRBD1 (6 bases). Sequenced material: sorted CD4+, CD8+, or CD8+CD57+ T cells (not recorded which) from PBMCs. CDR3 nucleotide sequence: TGTGCCAGCAGCTTAGCCCAGGGGACGATCCCCAATGCGCAGTATTTT. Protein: CASSLAQGTIPNAQYF.